This passage covers 12 T cell receptor beta chains from one sample sequenced in a study of blood T cell repertoires in COVID-19 (dated by TCRdb to between 2020 and 2021). The method was the immunoSEQ multiplex PCR assay. Drawn from immuneACCESS, this table holds only the in-frame rearrangements with V and J called that TCRdb kept. Clones are partly lost; checked studies trace under half to an unresolved V gene and leave the rest unexplained. The sample records 140,000 to 150,000 clones, over 70% of which are singletons. The ten largest clones take up 10% to 13% of the sample. Material for sequencing was peripheral blood. The receptors were gathered from a man aged 55 to 70 with active or convalescent COVID-19.

This clone appeared a few times. The chain carries TRBV5-1 and TRBJ2-3, with TRBD2 matching 9 bases. The CDR3 consists of 17 residues. Germline-derived CDR1 and CDR2 are SGHRS and YFSETQ. The ends lost 4 bases at V and 7 bases at J; junction bases unmatched: 16. The CDR3 bases are TGCGCCAGCAGCAACACCTATAGCGGGAGTGGGGGTCATACGCAGTATTTT. It encodes CASSNTYSGSGGHTQYF.

V gene TRBV18 combines with J gene TRBJ1-5, with D unclear. The V gene lost 6 bases and the J gene lost 5 bases, with 8 bases spanning the gap. The CDR3 spans 12 residues. Germline V CDR1 and CDR2: KGHSH, LQKENI. CDR3 protein: CASSEPDQPQHF. CDR3 nucleotides: TGTGCCAGCTCGGAGCCCGATCAGCCCCAGCATTTT. Variable domain in full (rest from reference TRBV18 and TRBJ1-5): NAGVMQNPRHLVRRRGQEARLRCSPMKGHSHVYWYRQLPEEGLKFMVYLQKENIIDESGMPKERFSAEFPKEGPSILRIQQVVRGDSAAYFCASSEPDQPQHFGDGTRLSIL.

The chain couples TRBV18 to TRBJ2-7; TRBD1 might be the D (6 bases). The CDR3 runs to 14 residues. Trimming stripped 2 bases from V and 5 bases from J, with 13 bases between. Germline V lookup: CDR1 KGHSH, CDR2 LQKENI. CDR3 DNA: TGTGCCAGCTCACCATCGGTCAGGGGAGACGAGCAGTACTTC. It codes for CASSPSVRGDEQYF.

This clone was recorded a few times. The chain links TRBV10-1 to TRBJ1-6; 9 nucleotides agree with TRBD1. CDR3 size: 17 residues. The germline gives CDR1 WNHNN, CDR2 SYGVQD (reference sequence). The J segment lost 0 bases and the V segment lost 5 bases, leaving 5 bases of the junction unmatched. The CDR3 protein is CASSPGTGNSYNSPLHF. The CDR3 DNA reads as TGCGCCAGCAGTCCCGGGACAGGGAACTCCTATAATTCACCCCTCCACTTT.

In DNA form, the CDR3 reads TGCGCCACCGGACTAGCGGGGAGAACAGATACGCAGTATTTT. It specifies CATGLAGRTDTQYF. The chain employs TRBV5-1 and TRBJ2-3; 12 nucleotides agree with TRBD2. V trimming: 9 bases; J trimming: 3 bases; junction bases outside the gene matches: 5. Germline loops: CDR1 SGHRS, CDR2 YFSETQ. The CDR3 spans 14 residues.

The chain recombines TRBV7-2 with TRBJ2-1, with 9 bases aligning to TRBD1. V shed 5 bases, J shed 6 bases, and the junction held 8 bases outside the gene matches. This CDR3 is built from 15 residues. CDR1 is SGHTA, CDR2 FQGNSA, per germline. CDR3 region: CASSQGQGRINEQFF. The CDR3 nucleotides read TGTGCCAGCAGCCAAGGACAGGGGAGGATCAATGAGCAGTTCTTC.

The chain uses TRBV7-2 and TRBJ1-5, with unresolved D. This CDR3 spans 15 amino acids. V was shortened by 1 base and J by 3 bases, with 10 bases between the two germline ends. Germline V lookup: CDR1 SGHTA, CDR2 FQGNSA. The CDR3 DNA follows: TGTGCCAGCAGCTTAGTTTGGGCCGTCAATCAGCCCCAGCATTTT. Translated, it gives CASSLVWAVNQPQHF. The full variable domain, rest sourced from reference TRBV7-2 and TRBJ1-5, is GAGVSQSPSNKVTEKGKDVELRCDPISGHTALYWYRQSLGQGLEFLIYFQGNSAPDKSGLPSDRFSAERTGGSVSTLTIQRTQQEDSAVYLCASSLVWAVNQPQHFGDGTRLSIL.

This chain joins TRBV28 and TRBJ2-4, with D possibly matching TRBD1 (6 bases). In germline, CDR1 is MDHEN, CDR2 SYDVKM. V dropped 5 bases and J dropped 2 bases, with 16 bases sitting between them. This CDR3 is 16 amino acids long. The CDR3 sequence is CASSLGGGRTKNIQYF. Here the CDR3 DNA reads TGTGCCAGCAGTCTTGGTGGGGGCCGAACCAAAAACATTCAGTACTTC. The full variable domain, rest sourced from reference TRBV28 and TRBJ2-4, is DVKVTQSSRYLVKRTGEKVFLECVQDMDHENMFWYRQDPGLGLRLIYFSYDVKMKEKGDIPEGYSVSREKKERFSLILESASTNQTSMYLCASSLGGGRTKNIQYFGAGTRLSVL.

This sequence joins TRBV5-4 and TRBJ2-2; 9 bases align to TRBD2. The V segment lost 1 base and the J segment 1 base; nucleotides outside the gene matches: 2. The CDR3 covers 16 residues. Germline V gene lookup returns CDR1 SGHNT and CDR2 YYREEE (reference sequence). The CDR3 sequence is CASSLLAGENTGELFF. The CDR3 DNA reads TGTGCCAGCAGCTTGTTAGCGGGAGAGAACACCGGGGAGCTGTTTTTT.

The genes are TRBV4-1 and TRBJ1-4; 11 nucleotides agree with TRBD1. V lost 4 bases, J lost 4 bases, and 8 bases stayed unmatched. Germline assignment: CDR1 MGHRA and CDR2 YSYEKL. The CDR3 runs to 17 residues. DNA of the CDR3: TGCGCCAGCAGCCCACGGACAGGGGGCGCCTATAATGAAAAACTGTTTTTT. Translating gives CASSPRTGGAYNEKLFF.

This clone was observed once. The genes are TRBV12-3 or TRBV12-4 and TRBJ2-1, with TRBD2 matching 7 bases. V trimming: 1 base; J trimming: 12 bases; junction bases outside the gene matches: 6. The CDR3 runs 13 residues. CDR3 coding DNA: TGTGCCAGCAGTTTAGGGGGGGGAGGAGGGCAGTTCTTC. Its protein is CASSLGGGGGQFF.

This clone was recorded only once. The CDR3 DNA follows: TGTGCCAGCAGCTTGGAAGGGGCCTATGGCTACACCTTC. Protein sequence: CASSLEGAYGYTF. The gene calls are TRBV5-5 and TRBJ1-2, with TRBD1 as a possible D gene (5 bases). Deletions cut 0 bases from V and 4 bases from J, with 7 bases between. Germline CDR1 and CDR2: SGHKS and YYEKEE (reference sequence). The CDR3 is 13 amino acids. The full variable domain, its missing parts supplied by reference TRBV5-5 and TRBJ1-2, is DAGVTQSPTHLIKTRGQQVTLRCSPISGHKSVSWYQQVLGQGPQFIFQYYEKEERGRGNFPDRFSARQFPNYSSELNVNALLLGDSALYLCASSLEGAYGYTFGSGTRLTVV.